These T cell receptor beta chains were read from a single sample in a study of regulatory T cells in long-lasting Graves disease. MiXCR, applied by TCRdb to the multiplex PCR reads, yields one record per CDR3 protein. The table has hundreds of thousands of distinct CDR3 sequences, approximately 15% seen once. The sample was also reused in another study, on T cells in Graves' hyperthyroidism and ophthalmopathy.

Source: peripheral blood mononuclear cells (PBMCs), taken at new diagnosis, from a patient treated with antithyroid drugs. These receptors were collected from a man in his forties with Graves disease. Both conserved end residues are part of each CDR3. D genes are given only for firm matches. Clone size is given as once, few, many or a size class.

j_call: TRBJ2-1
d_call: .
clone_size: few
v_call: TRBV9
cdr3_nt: TGTGCCAGCAGCGTAGTTGCCCACGCCTCCTACAATGAGCAGTTCTTC
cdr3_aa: CASSVVAHASYNEQFF

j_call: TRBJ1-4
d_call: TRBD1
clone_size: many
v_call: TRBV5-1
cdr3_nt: TGCGCCAGCAGCTGGGACAGGGATCCAACTAATGAAAAACTGTTTTTT
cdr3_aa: CASSWDRDPTNEKLFF

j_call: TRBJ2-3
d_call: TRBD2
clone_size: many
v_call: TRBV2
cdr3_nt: TGTGCCAGCAGTCCAGCGGGGGTCCCAGATACGCAGTATTTT
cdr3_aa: CASSPAGVPDTQYF

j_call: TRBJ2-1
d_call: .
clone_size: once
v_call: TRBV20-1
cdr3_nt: TGCAGTGCTAGAGATGACCTGATATCCTACAATGAGCAGTTCTTC
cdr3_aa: CSARDDLISYNEQFF

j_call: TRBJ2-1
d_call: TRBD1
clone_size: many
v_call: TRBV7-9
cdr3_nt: TGTGCCAGCAGCGGCCGGGACAGGGGTTACAATGAGCAGTTCTTC
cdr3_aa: CASSGRDRGYNEQFF

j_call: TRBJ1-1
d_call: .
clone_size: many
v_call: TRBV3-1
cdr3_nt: TGTGCCAGCAGCCAAGAATCCCGTGAAGCTTTCTTT
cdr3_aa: CASSQESREAFF

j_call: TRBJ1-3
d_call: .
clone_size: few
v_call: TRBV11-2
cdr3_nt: TGTGCCAGCAGCTTAGATCGGGGGCTTGGAAACACCATATATTTT
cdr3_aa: CASSLDRGLGNTIYF

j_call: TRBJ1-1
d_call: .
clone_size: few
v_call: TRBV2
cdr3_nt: TGTGCCAGCGGGGACACTGAAGCTTTCTTT
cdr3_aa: CASGDTEAFF

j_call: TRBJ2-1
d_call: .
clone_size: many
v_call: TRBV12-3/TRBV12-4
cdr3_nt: TGTGCCAGCAGTTTACTCCTGAGGCCTGGTATGAATGAGCAGTTCTTC
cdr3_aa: CASSLLLRPGMNEQFF

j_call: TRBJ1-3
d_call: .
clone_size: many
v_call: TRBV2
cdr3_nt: TGTGCCAGCAGTGTCGACCCGGGAAACACCATATATTTT
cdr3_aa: CASSVDPGNTIYF

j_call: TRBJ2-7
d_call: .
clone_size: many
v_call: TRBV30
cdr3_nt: TGTGCCTGGAGTGTACAGGGATCGATGCACGAGCAGTACTTC
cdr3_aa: CAWSVQGSMHEQYF

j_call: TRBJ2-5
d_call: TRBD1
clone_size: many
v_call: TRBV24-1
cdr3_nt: TGTGCCACCGGCACCGGGACAGGGATCGGGACCCAGTACTTC
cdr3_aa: CATGTGTGIGTQYF